This T cell receptor beta chain derives from a study of T cells in Graves' hyperthyroidism and ophthalmopathy. Researchers amplified the TCR beta CDR3 regions from RNA transcripts. The study used the HTBI primer set for a first-round RT-PCR of the TCR CDR3. TCRdb independently ran MiXCR on the multiplex PCR reads; one entry per CDR3 protein. The sample has roughly 700,000 distinct CDR3 sequences, just over 35% seen once. Patients aged 18 to 65 had newly diagnosed hyperthyroidism that had lasted under 2 months. Lactation, pregnancy, other autoimmune disease or uncontrolled infection excluded patients. Study-wide results and limits: The model's output predicted ophthalmopathy at a median of 6.5 months prior to onset.

In its sample, this clonotype was seen once. Its antigen is not identified. This CDR3 region has 15 residues. Germline assignment: CDR1 SNHLY and CDR2 FYNNEI. V was shortened by 5 bases and J by 7 bases, with 15 bases between the two germline ends. The chain uses TRBV2 and TRBJ1-6; D remains ambiguous. The source of this sequence is a woman between 40 and 50 years old with Graves' hyperthyroidism. The source material was blood. The CDR3 bases are TGTGCCAGCAGTTTCCTCCCGAGGGCAAATTCACCCCTCCACTTT. Translation gives CASSFLPRANSPLHF.